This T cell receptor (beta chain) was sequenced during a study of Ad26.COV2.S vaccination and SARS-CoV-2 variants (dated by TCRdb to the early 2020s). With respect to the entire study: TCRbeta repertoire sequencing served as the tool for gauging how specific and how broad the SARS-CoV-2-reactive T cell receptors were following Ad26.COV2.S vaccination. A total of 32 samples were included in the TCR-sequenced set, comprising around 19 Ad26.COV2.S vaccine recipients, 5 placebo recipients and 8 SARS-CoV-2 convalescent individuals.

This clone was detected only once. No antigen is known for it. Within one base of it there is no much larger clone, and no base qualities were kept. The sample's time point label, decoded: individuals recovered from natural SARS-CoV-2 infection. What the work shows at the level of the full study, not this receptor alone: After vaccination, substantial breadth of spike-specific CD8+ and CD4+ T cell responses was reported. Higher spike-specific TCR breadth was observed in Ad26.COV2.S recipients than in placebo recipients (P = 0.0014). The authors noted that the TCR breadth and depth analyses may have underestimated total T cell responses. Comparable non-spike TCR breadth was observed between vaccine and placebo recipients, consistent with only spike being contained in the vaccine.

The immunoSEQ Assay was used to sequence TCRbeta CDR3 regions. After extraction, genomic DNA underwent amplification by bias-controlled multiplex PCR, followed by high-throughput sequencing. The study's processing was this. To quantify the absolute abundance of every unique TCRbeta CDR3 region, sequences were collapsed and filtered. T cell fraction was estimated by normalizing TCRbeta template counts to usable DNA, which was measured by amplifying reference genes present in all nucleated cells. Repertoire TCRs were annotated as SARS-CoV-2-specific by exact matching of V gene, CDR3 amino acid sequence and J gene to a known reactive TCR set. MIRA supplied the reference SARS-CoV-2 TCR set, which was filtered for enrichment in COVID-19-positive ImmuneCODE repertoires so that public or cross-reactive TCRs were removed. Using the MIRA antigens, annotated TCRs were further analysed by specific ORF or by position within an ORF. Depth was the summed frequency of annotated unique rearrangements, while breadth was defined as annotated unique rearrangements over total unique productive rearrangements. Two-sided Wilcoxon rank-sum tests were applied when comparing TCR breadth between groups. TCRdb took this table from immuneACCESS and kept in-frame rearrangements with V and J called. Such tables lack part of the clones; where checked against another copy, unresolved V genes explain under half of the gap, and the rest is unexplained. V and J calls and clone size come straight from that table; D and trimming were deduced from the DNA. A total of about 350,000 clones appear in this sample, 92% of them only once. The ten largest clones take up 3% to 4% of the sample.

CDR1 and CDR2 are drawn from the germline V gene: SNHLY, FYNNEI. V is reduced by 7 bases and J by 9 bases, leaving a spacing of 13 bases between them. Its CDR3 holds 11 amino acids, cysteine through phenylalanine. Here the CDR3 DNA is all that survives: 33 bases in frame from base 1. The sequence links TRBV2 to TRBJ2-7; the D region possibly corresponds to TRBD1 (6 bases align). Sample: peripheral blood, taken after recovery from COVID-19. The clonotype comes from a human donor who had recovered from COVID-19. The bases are TGTGCCAGCAACCTACAGGGATGGCAGTACTTC. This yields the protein CASNLQGWQYF.